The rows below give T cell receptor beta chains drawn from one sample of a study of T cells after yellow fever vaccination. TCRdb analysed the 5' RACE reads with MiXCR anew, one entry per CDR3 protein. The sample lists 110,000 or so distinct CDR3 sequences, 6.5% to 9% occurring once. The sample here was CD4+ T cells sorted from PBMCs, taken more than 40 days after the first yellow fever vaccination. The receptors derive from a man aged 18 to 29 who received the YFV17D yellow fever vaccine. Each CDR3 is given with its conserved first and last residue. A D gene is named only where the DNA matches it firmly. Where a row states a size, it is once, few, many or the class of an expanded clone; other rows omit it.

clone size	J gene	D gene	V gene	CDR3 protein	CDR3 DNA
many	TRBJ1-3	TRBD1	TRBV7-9	CASSLTGRGGNTIYF	TGTGCCAGCAGCTTGACAGGGAGGGGTGGAAACACCATATATTTT
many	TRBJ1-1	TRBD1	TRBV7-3	CASSTGGTGERAFF	TGTGCCAGCAGCACAGGGGGGACAGGGGAGAGAGCTTTCTTT
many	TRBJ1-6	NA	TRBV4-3	CASSQASGGDSPLHF	TGCGCCAGCAGCCAAGCGTCGGGGGGAGATTCACCCCTCCACTTT
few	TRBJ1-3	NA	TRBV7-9	CASSLRGDSGNTIYF	TGTGCCAGCAGCTTGCGCGGCGACTCTGGAAACACCATATATTTT
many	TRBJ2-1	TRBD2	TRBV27	CASSPLGGGATEQFF	TGTGCCAGCAGTCCCCTGGGCGGGGGGGCTACTGAGCAGTTCTTC
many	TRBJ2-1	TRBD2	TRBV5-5	CASSFLAGGPEFF	TGTGCCAGCAGCTTTCTTGCGGGGGGGCCGGAGTTCTTC
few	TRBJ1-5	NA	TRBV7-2	CASSLVVVNQPQHF	TGTGCCAGCAGCTTAGTTGTGGTTAATCAGCCCCAGCATTTT
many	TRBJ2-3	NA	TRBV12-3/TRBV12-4	CASSFRQGIDTQYF	TGTGCCAGCAGTTTTCGGCAGGGGATAGATACGCAGTATTTT
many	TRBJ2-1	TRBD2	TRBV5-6	CASSLISGGAVQQFF	TGTGCCAGCAGCTTGATTAGCGGGGGGGCTGTTCAGCAGTTCTTC
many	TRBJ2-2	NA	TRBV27	CASRPSGGGELFF	TGTGCCAGCAGACCTTCCGGGGGCGGGGAGCTGTTTTTT
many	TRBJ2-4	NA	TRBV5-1	CASSSEGQGKNIQYF	TGCGCCAGCAGCTCCGAAGGGCAGGGCAAAAACATTCAGTACTTC
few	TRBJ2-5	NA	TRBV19	CASSMSPGETQYF	TGTGCCAGTAGTATGAGTCCGGGGGAGACCCAGTACTTC
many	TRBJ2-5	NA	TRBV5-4	CASSNTSEETQYF	TGTGCCAGCAGCAACACTAGTGAAGAGACCCAGTACTTC
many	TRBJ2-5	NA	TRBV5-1	CASSLDTPETQYF	TGCGCCAGCAGCTTGGACACCCCGGAGACCCAGTACTTC
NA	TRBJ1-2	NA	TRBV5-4	CASSSPGPNGYTF	TGTGCCAGCAGCTCACCGGGTCCAAATGGCTACACCTTC
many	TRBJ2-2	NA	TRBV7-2	CASSFLRTGELFF	TGTGCCAGCAGCTTTCTCAGGACCGGGGAGCTGTTTTTT
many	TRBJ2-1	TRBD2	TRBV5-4	CASSLGTSGLIYNEQFF	TGTGCCAGCAGCCTAGGGACTAGCGGACTAATTTACAATGAGCAGTTCTTC
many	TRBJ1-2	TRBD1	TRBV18	CASSPPGTPQGDYGYTF	TGTGCCAGCTCACCACCGGGGACACCTCAGGGGGACTATGGCTACACCTTC
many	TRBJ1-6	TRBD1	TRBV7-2	CASSPQGQRLNSPLHF	TGTGCCAGCAGCCCACAGGGGCAGCGCCTCAATTCACCCCTCCACTTT
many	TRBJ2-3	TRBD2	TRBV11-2	CASSPRTSGGAGDTQYF	TGTGCCAGCAGCCCCCGGACTAGCGGGGGGGCGGGGGATACGCAGTATTTT
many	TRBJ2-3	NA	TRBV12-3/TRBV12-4	CASRMGGSVGIGTQYF	TGTGCCAGCAGGATGGGAGGCTCGGTGGGGATAGGTACGCAGTATTTT
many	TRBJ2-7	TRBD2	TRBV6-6	CASRVTSGGLRVF	TGTGCCAGCAGGGTGACTAGCGGGGGGTTGAGAGTCTTC
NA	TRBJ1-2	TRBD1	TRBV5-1	CASSPDRDHGYTF	TGCGCCAGCAGTCCGGACAGGGATCATGGCTACACCTTC
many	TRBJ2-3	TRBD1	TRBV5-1	CASSLDAGTGGTDTQYF	TGCGCCAGCAGCTTGGACGCCGGGACAGGGGGCACAGATACGCAGTATTTT
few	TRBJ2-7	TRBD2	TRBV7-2	CASSSRTSGGRYEQYF	TGTGCCAGCAGCTCCAGGACTAGCGGGGGGCGCTACGAGCAGTACTTC
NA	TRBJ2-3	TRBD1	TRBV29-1	CSVDGTGGQDTQYF	TGCAGCGTTGATGGGACAGGGGGCCAAGATACGCAGTATTTT
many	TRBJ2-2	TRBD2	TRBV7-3	CASSSAGGTTNTGELFF	TGTGCCAGCAGCTCAGCGGGGGGTACGACGAACACCGGGGAGCTGTTTTTT
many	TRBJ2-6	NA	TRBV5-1	CASSLPGSSGANVLTF	TGCGCCAGCAGCTTGCCCGGCAGCTCTGGGGCCAACGTCCTGACTTTC
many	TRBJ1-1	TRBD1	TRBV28	CASRIILAGGLTEAFF	TGTGCCAGCAGAATAATCCTCGCAGGGGGGTTAACTGAAGCTTTCTTT
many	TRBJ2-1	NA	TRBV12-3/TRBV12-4	CASSSPLAYNEQFF	TGTGCCAGCAGTTCCCCCCTAGCCTACAATGAGCAGTTCTTC